This TCR beta chain was captured in a study of identical twins. TCRdb re-called the 5' RACE reads through MiXCR, storing one row per CDR3 protein. The table lists approximately 490,000 distinct CDR3 sequences, about a fifth of them singletons. This CDR3 comprises 17 residues. The junction had 9 bases not matched to a gene; V was cut back by 0 bases and J by 2 bases. Germline V gives CDR1 LGHNA, CDR2 YNFKEQ. The sample was also linked to a second study, of yellow fever vaccine responses in identical twins.

What was sequenced was CD4+ T cells sorted from blood. The sequence derives from a young woman in good health. The rearrangement joins TRBV4-2 to TRBJ2-5; 7 nucleotides line up with TRBD1. The CDR3 DNA reads as TGTGCCAGCAGCCAAGATGTTAGAAGGGGGCGGCAAGAGACCCAGTACTTC. This encodes CASSQDVRRGRQETQYF.